These 20 T cell receptor beta chains were all obtained from the same sample, sequenced in a study of CD8+CD57+ T cells in acquired aplastic anemia (dated by TCRdb to 2017 to 2018). The run used an Illumina HiSeq 2000. TCR beta VDJ combination and CDR3 sequence profiling used genomic DNA as the template. In TCRdb, the public reads were trimmed at Q25 with fastp and aligned with MiXCR, with productive beta chains retained. CDR3 protein duplicates are merged, each entry listing the most common genes and DNA. The sample table holds roughly 58,000 distinct CDR3 sequences, of which about 54% were seen once. The ten largest make up roughly 2.5% of the sample. The sample comprised sorted CD4+, CD8+, or CD8+CD57+ T cells (not recorded which) from PBMCs. The receptors shown here come from a human donor in good health, serving as a control.

This clonotype has at least ten counts. The chain's CDR3 is CASSQNRGPNQPQHF. As DNA, the CDR3 is TGTGCCAGCAGCCAAAACAGGGGGCCAAATCAGCCCCAGCATTTT. V and J are TRBV28 and TRBJ1-5; 9 bases map to TRBD1. Germline trimming cut 6 bases from V and 4 bases from J; bases unmatched to any gene: 7. Germline lookup yields CDR1 MDHEN and CDR2 SYDVKM. The CDR3 sequence is 15 residues long.

The chain uses TRBV12-3 or TRBV12-4 and TRBJ2-7; tentatively, D is TRBD2 (6 bases). The CDR3 length is 12 residues. V gave up 4 bases and J gave up 9 bases, with 13 bases separating them. CDR3 residues: CASSWGGSWQYF. CDR3 sequence (DNA): TGTGCCAGCAGTTGGGGAGGATCGTGGCAGTACTTC.

The V gene is TRBV20-1, the J gene TRBJ2-5; TRBD1 matches 9 bases. Trimming took 6 bases from V and 2 from J; bases not matched to a gene: 10. This CDR3 has 15 amino acids. In germline, CDR1 is DFQATT, CDR2 SNEGSKA (reference sequence). The CDR3 nucleotides read TGCAGTGCCAGCACCTACAGGGGGCGTCAAGAGACCCAGTACTTC. Amino acid sequence: CSASTYRGRQETQYF.

The table lists this clonotype with a few counts. The chain couples TRBV29-1 to TRBJ1-2; perhaps TRBD1 as D (6 bases). Trimming shortened V by 2 bases and J by 3 bases, and 13 bases separated the two germline ends. Germline V gene data show CDR1 as SQVTM and CDR2 as ANQGSEA. The CDR3 is 14 residues long. The CDR3 DNA sequence: TGCAGCGTTGAACAGGGGAGTCCTGACTATGGCTACACCTTC. This encodes CSVEQGSPDYGYTF.

This clonotype turned up a few times. The J gene is TRBJ1-2, the V gene TRBV2, with 9 nucleotides matching TRBD1. CDR3 length equals 13 residues. Germline V gene sequence: CDR1 SNHLY, CDR2 FYNNEI. With 6 bases clipped from V and 7 bases from J, the junction kept 6 bases outside the gene matches. The CDR3 protein is CASRDDRGGGYTF. CDR3 DNA sequence: TGTGCCAGCAGAGACGACAGGGGGGGTGGCTACACCTTC. Combining the CDR3 with reference TRBV2 and TRBJ1-2 gives the whole variable domain EPEVTQTPSHQVTQMGQEVILRCVPISNHLYFYWYRQILGQKVEFLVSFYNNEISEKSEIFDDQFSVERPDGSNFTLKIRSTKLEDSAMYFCASRDDRGGGYTFGSGTRLTVV.

The table lists this clonotype with many counts. The chain is built from TRBV5-1 and TRBJ1-4; 8 bases fit TRBD1. The CDR3 has 16 residues. The V and J ends lost 4 bases and 4 bases, in that order; junction bases with no gene match: 9. Germline CDR1 is SGHRS and CDR2 is YFSETQ. CDR3: CASSMTGVNSNEKLFF. DNA for the CDR3: TGCGCCAGCAGCATGACAGGGGTGAACAGTAATGAAAAACTGTTTTTT.

The chain employs TRBV24-1 and TRBJ2-1, with 10 nucleotides matching TRBD1. Trimming cost V 2 bases and J 9 bases; bases outside gene matches: 9. Per germline, CDR1 KGHDR and CDR2 SFDVKD. The CDR3 has 16 residues. In DNA, the CDR3 is TGTGCCACCAGTGATTCGCCGGGACAGGGGATGGGTGAGCAGTTCTTC. Protein product: CATSDSPGQGMGEQFF.

This clonotype is medium-sized (0.01 to 0.1%) in the sample. The chain has TRBV24-1 and TRBJ2-5; maybe TRBD1 (6 bases). With 4 bases removed from V and 2 bases from J, the gap between germline ends came to 13 bases. Germline V gene sequence: CDR1 KGHDR, CDR2 SFDVKD. CDR3 length: 15 amino acids. CDR3 nucleotides: TGTGCCACCAGTGACCTGGACAGCAAGCAAGAGACCCAGTACTTC. Its translation is CATSDLDSKQETQYF.

The chain employs TRBV4-1 and TRBJ2-5; D not certain. Trimming took 0 bases from V and 5 from J, leaving 19 bases between them. Germline V gene sequence: CDR1 MGHRA, CDR2 YSYEKL. This CDR3 is 17 amino acids long. CDR3 in amino acids: CASSQDRSVRQSETQYF. The CDR3 DNA is TGCGCCAGCAGCCAAGATCGCAGCGTTAGACAATCGGAGACCCAGTACTTC.

This chain links TRBV7-8 with TRBJ2-7, with D unresolved. The germline gives CDR1 SGHVS, CDR2 FQNEAQ. The V end was cut by 5 bases, the J end by 2 bases, with 10 bases between. The CDR3 consists of 13 residues. The CDR3 nucleotides are TGTGCCAGCAGCCTCACTCCCGCCTACGAGCAGTACTTC. Amino acids: CASSLTPAYEQYF. Full variable domain (missing parts from reference TRBV7-8 and TRBJ2-7): GAGVSQSPRYKVAKRGQDVALRCDPISGHVSLFWYQQALGQGPEFLTYFQNEAQLDKSGLPSDRFFAERPEGSVSTLKIQRTQQEDSAVYLCASSLTPAYEQYFGPGTRLTVT.

This clonotype was picked up many times. The V and J genes are TRBV12-3 or TRBV12-4 and TRBJ2-5, with TRBD2 as a possible D gene (6 bases). The CDR3 extends over 15 amino acids. The V end lost 5 bases, the J end lost 4 bases, and 17 bases lay between the germline ends. The CDR3 nucleotides are TGTGCCAGCAGTCTCCTACCGGGGGTAGGAGAGACCCAGTACTTC. This encodes CASSLLPGVGETQYF.

The V call is TRBV25-1, the J call TRBJ2-7; D is undetermined. The CDR3 runs 12 residues. V was trimmed by 6 bases and J by 1 base, leaving 7 bases between them. Per the germline V gene, CDR1 is MGHDK and CDR2 is SYGVNS. CDR3 sequence reads: CASSSQSYEQYF. The DNA for the CDR3 is TGTGCCAGCAGCTCCCAGTCCTACGAGCAGTACTTC.

In nucleotides, the CDR3 is TGCGCCAGCAGCCAAGCCCTAGCGGGGGGGGACTACGCGGAGCAGTTCTTC. This codes for CASSQALAGGDYAEQFF. This chain links TRBV4-3 with TRBJ2-1; 12 bases align to TRBD2. V was clipped by 1 base and J by 10 bases; unmatched bases: 11. This CDR3 region has 17 residues. Looked up from germline, CDR1 is LGHNA and CDR2 is YSLEER.

The CDR3 region is CASSRDRVEQYF. In nucleotides, the CDR3 is TGTGCCAGCAGCCGGGACAGGGTCGAGCAGTACTTC. The chain recombines TRBV7-2 with TRBJ2-7; TRBD1 matches 9 bases. The length of the CDR3 is 12 residues. In germline, CDR1 is SGHTA, CDR2 FQGNSA. V lost 5 bases and J lost 6; bases outside the gene matches: 2.

The table lists this clonotype with many counts. The chain links TRBV19 to TRBJ2-2; 8 positions match TRBD2. This CDR3 is built from 16 residues. Germline loops: CDR1 LNHDA, CDR2 SQIVND (reference sequence). V trimming: 5 bases; J trimming: 3 bases; junction bases outside the gene matches: 8. CDR3 in amino acids: CASSLTGTRHTGELFF. DNA for the CDR3: TGTGCCAGTAGTTTAACCGGGACTAGGCACACCGGGGAGCTGTTTTTT.

Comments on this clonotype: A junction boundary mismatches the germline segment, possibly from a read error. This sequence joins TRBV11-1 and TRBJ2-7; D is perhaps TRBD1 (6 bases). The CDR3 covers 17 residues. The germline CDR1 and CDR2 sequences are SGHAT and FQDESV (reference sequence). Here the CDR3 DNA reads TGTGCCAGCAGCCCGGCCTCCGGGACACTGAGCCCCTACGAGCAGCACTTC. Amino acids: CASSPASGTLSPYEQHF.

Note on this clonotype: Compared with germline, one end of the junction differs, possibly owing to a read error. The V gene is TRBV30, the J gene TRBJ1-6, with 7 bases matching TRBD1. Looked up from germline, CDR1 is GTSNPN and CDR2 is SVGIG (reference sequence). The CDR3 extends over 14 amino acids. The DNA for the CDR3 is TGTGTCTGGAGTGTAGGCAGGGGGAATTCACCCCTCCACTTT. Translated, it gives CVWSVGRGNSPLHF.

V is TRBV19 and J is TRBJ1-2, with 10 bases that match TRBD1. With V trimmed by 6 bases and J by 5 bases, 9 bases remained unmatched. Germline CDR1 LNHDA, CDR2 SQIVND (reference sequence). CDR3 size: 15 residues. CDR3 in DNA: TGTGCCAGTAGACCGGGACAGGGGCAGGGGTATGGCTACACCTTC. It codes for CASRPGQGQGYGYTF.

The sample holds many counts of this clonotype. The CDR3 is CASSGEDTQNTEAFF. CDR3 sequence (DNA): TGTGCCAGCAGCGGAGAGGACACACAGAACACTGAAGCTTTCTTT. The chain carries TRBV5-5 and TRBJ1-1, with a possible D match to TRBD1 (5 bases). V lost 4 bases and J 1 base, leaving 14 bases between the germline ends. Germline V lookup: CDR1 SGHKS, CDR2 YYEKEE (reference sequence). CDR3 size: 15 residues.

The J gene is TRBJ1-1, the V gene TRBV29-1; TRBD1 matches at 7 bases. Trimming removed 7 bases from V and 0 bases from J; junction bases left unmatched: 11. The V gene's germline CDR1 is SQVTM and CDR2 ANQGSEA. The CDR3 loop spans 15 amino acids. CDR3: CSGWTGNAMNTEAFF. The CDR3 coding sequence is TGCAGCGGATGGACAGGCAATGCTATGAACACTGAAGCTTTCTTT.